The 10 T cell receptor beta chains in this list originate from one sample, sequenced in a study of blood T cell repertoires in COVID-19. This table comes from immunoSEQ multiplex PCR, and its TCRdb copy is limited to in-frame clones, with some not included. The profile shows approximately 200,000 clones, more than 75% of them singletons. The specimen was PBMCs or T cells enriched from blood (not recorded which). Source of these receptors: a woman in her thirties or forties with acute COVID-19.

This chain joins TRBV29-1 and TRBJ1-1; D is uncertain. Germline loops: CDR1 SQVTM, CDR2 ANQGSEA. The CDR3 has 11 amino acids. Trimming cost V 3 bases and J 9 bases, with 11 bases left between them. The CDR3 DNA sequence: TGCAGCGTTGAGCGGGGTATGAAAGCTTTCTTT. It specifies CSVERGMKAFF.

The table lists this clone with a count of one. The chain recombines TRBV6-1 with TRBJ2-7, with TRBD1 as a possible D gene (6 bases). Trimming removed 2 bases from V and 5 bases from J, with 16 bases in between. This CDR3 spans 15 amino acids. Germline CDR1 is MNHNS and CDR2 is SASEGT. CDR3 nucleotides: TGTGCCAGCAGTGAAAGGCGAGGGGGAGTCGACGAGCAGTACTTC. Protein: CASSERRGGVDEQYF.

V and J are TRBV19 and TRBJ1-4, with D possibly being TRBD1 (5 bases). The CDR3 has 14 amino acids. Germline V gene sequence: CDR1 LNHDA, CDR2 SQIVND (reference sequence). Trimming took off 7 bases at V and 8 bases at J, with 17 bases between the two ends. The CDR3, as DNA: TGTGCCAGTAAGGGACTCGGGGCGAGGGAAAAACTGTTTTTT. Translated: CASKGLGAREKLFF.

V is TRBV11-3 and J is TRBJ2-1; D might be TRBD1 (5 bases). The germline V gene has CDR1 SGHNT and CDR2 YENEEA. The V end lost 4 bases, the J end lost 3 bases, and 10 bases lay between the germline ends. CDR3 length: 14 residues. CDR3 sequence reads: CASSSDTNYNEQFF. CDR3 in DNA: TGTGCCAGCAGCTCGGACACAAACTACAATGAGCAGTTCTTC.

This clone was found a few times. The genes are TRBV7-9 and TRBJ1-1, with 9 bases lining up with TRBD1. This CDR3 is built from 15 residues. V lost 5 bases, J lost 1 base, and 5 bases stayed unmatched. Germline lookup yields CDR1 SEHNR and CDR2 FQNEAQ (reference sequence). For the CDR3, the DNA is TGTGCCAGCAGCCCCCCACAGGGGGCGAACACTGAAGCTTTCTTT. Residues: CASSPPQGANTEAFF.

V is TRBV12-3 or TRBV12-4 and J is TRBJ2-3; D not certain. This CDR3 contains 11 residues. V dropped 5 bases and J dropped 6 bases, with 6 bases sitting between them. CDR3 in DNA: TGTGCCAGCAGTATTGAGGATACGCAGTATTTT. As protein: CASSIEDTQYF.

This clone turned up a few times. The chain links TRBV19 to TRBJ2-1; D perhaps matches TRBD2 (6 bases). CDR3 length: 14 amino acids. Germline CDR1 LNHDA, CDR2 SQIVND (reference sequence). The ends were cut back, 5 bases at V and 3 bases at J, with 11 bases in the middle. CDR3: CASSVPGLYNEQFF. DNA for the CDR3: TGTGCCAGTAGTGTTCCGGGACTCTACAATGAGCAGTTCTTC. Using reference TRBV19 and TRBJ2-1 for the parts outside the CDR3, the full variable domain is DGGITQSPKYLFRKEGQNVTLSCEQNLNHDAMYWYRQDPGQGLRLIYYSQIVNDFQKGDIAEGYSVSREKKESFPLTVTSAQKNPTAFYLCASSVPGLYNEQFFGPGTRLTVL.

The V and J genes are TRBV11-2 and TRBJ1-5, with 8 bases matching TRBD1. The V and J ends lost 1 base and 7 bases, in that order; junction bases with no gene match: 9. Germline V gene data show CDR1 as SGHAT and CDR2 as FQNNGV. The CDR3 contains 16 residues. The CDR3 coding sequence is TGTGCCAGCAGCTTAGTAGTAAACAGGGGGGACCAGCCCCAGCATTTT. Translating it yields CASSLVVNRGDQPQHF.

V is TRBV28 and J is TRBJ2-7, with TRBD1 as a possible D gene (5 bases). The length of the CDR3 is 14 residues. V lost 3 bases to trimming and J lost 1 base, with 10 bases between them. Germline CDR1 is MDHEN and CDR2 is SYDVKM. Written as DNA, the CDR3 is TGTGCCAGCAGTTTGGGGCTAGGGTCCTACGAGCAGTACTTC. Its translation: CASSLGLGSYEQYF.

This chain connects TRBV28 to TRBJ1-6; 7 bases line up with TRBD1. Looked up from germline, CDR1 is MDHEN and CDR2 is SYDVKM. The CDR3 consists of 18 residues. J lost 3 bases, V lost 2 bases, and 10 bases had no gene match. The CDR3 DNA follows: TGTGCCAGCAGTTTAGAAGGAAGGGGGACAGTCTATAATTCACCCCTCCACTTT. Translated: CASSLEGRGTVYNSPLHF.